This passage covers 21 T cell receptor beta chains from one sample sequenced in a study of T cell responses to AZD1222 COVID-19 vaccine. Libraries were prepared by immunoSEQ multiplex PCR; TCRdb keeps only in-frame clonotypes and omits some of them. The table has 130,000 to 150,000 clones, 85% to 95% seen once. The sequenced sample was peripheral blood, obtained after recovery from COVID-19. These receptors were collected from an adult who had recovered from COVID-19.

The chain combines TRBV15 with TRBJ2-3; possibly TRBD1 for D (6 bases). Trimming took 5 bases from V and 2 from J, leaving 11 bases between them. The CDR3 loop spans 14 amino acids. CDR1 is LNHNV and CDR2 is YYDKDF in the germline V gene (reference sequence). Here the CDR3 DNA reads TGTGCCACCAGCCGTTGGACAGCCACAGATACGCAGTATTTT. The encoded protein is CATSRWTATDTQYF.

The chain is built from TRBV7-9 and TRBJ1-2; no firm D call. The V end was cut by 1 base, the J end by 0 bases, with 9 bases between. The CDR3 is 15 amino acids. CDR1 is SEHNR, CDR2 FQNEAQ, per germline (reference sequence). The CDR3, as DNA: TGTGCCAGCAGCTTAGTAGGCCTCCCTAACTATGGCTACACCTTC. Translating it yields CASSLVGLPNYGYTF.

The chain uses TRBV6-1 and TRBJ2-5; D perhaps matches TRBD2 (6 bases). This CDR3 comprises 14 residues. The germline V gene has CDR1 MNHNS and CDR2 SASEGT. V was cut by 7 bases and J by 4 bases, with 16 bases left in between. The CDR3 is CASTDSGVGETQYF. For the CDR3, the DNA is TGTGCCAGCACCGATTCGGGAGTAGGAGAGACCCAGTACTTC.

The chain combines TRBV2 with TRBJ1-2; 8 bases match TRBD1. Germline assignment: CDR1 SNHLY and CDR2 FYNNEI. The CDR3 loop spans 14 amino acids. V lost 2 bases to trimming and J lost 7 bases; unmatched junction nucleotides: 6. In DNA form, the CDR3 reads TGTGCCAGCAGTGAAAGAGGACAGGGTGGTGGCTACACCTTC. It is translated as CASSERGQGGGYTF.

V is TRBV5-1 and J is TRBJ2-7; TRBD2 matches 7 bases. This CDR3 has 15 residues. With 2 bases clipped from V and 3 bases from J, the junction kept 8 bases outside the gene matches. Germline CDR1 SGHRS, CDR2 YFSETQ. The CDR3 region has the DNA TGCGCCAGCAGCTTTGGGGACTATCAGGACTACGAGCAGTACTTC. It encodes CASSFGDYQDYEQYF.

A word on this clone: In this CDR3 the conserved last residue, phenylalanine or tryptophan, is missing, so a read error is likely. It is unclear where the CDR3 begins or ends on the DNA, so no DNA is shown, and the CDR3 is as TCRdb lists it. The CDR3 reads CSVEENGIPFGSLA. V and J are TRBV29-1 and TRBJ1-1. With termini counted, the CDR3 has 14 amino acids. Germline V gene data show CDR1 as SQVTM and CDR2 as ANQGSEA.

The rearrangement links TRBV10-2 to TRBJ2-7; D is possibly TRBD2 (6 bases). Germline assignment: CDR1 WSHSY and CDR2 SAAADI. V was clipped by 0 bases and J by 2 bases, with 17 bases between them. The CDR3 spans 17 residues. CDR3 DNA: TGCGCCAGCAGTGAGTCGAGGCCTGGGGCTAGCGCCTACGAGCAGTACTTC. Translating it yields CASSESRPGASAYEQYF.

V and J are TRBV18 and TRBJ1-1; 10 bases are shared with TRBD1. Unmatched junction bases numbered 4, after V lost 3 bases and J lost 6 bases. Per germline, CDR1 KGHSH and CDR2 LQKENI. The CDR3 consists of 14 residues. CDR3 nucleotide sequence: TGTGCCAGCTCACCCGGGACAGGGGTCGCTGAAGCTTTCTTT. Amino acids: CASSPGTGVAEAFF. Full variable domain (rest looked up from reference TRBV18 and TRBJ1-1): NAGVMQNPRHLVRRRGQEARLRCSPMKGHSHVYWYRQLPEEGLKFMVYLQKENIIDESGMPKERFSAEFPKEGPSILRIQQVVRGDSAAYFCASSPGTGVAEAFFGQGTRLTVV.

This chain connects TRBV28 to TRBJ1-5, with D hard to call. CDR1 is MDHEN and CDR2 is SYDVKM in the germline V gene. Trimming stripped 4 bases from V and 10 bases from J, with 11 bases between. The CDR3 has 12 amino acids. The CDR3 spells CASSSGYEPQHF. In nucleotides, the CDR3 is TGTGCCAGCAGTTCCGGCTACGAACCCCAGCATTTT.

CDR3 bases: TGCGCCAGCAGTGAGTCCCCCGGGACAGGGATAGGTCGAGGGGCCGGGGAGCTGTTTTTT. Translating it yields CASSESPGTGIGRGAGELFF. The chain is built from TRBV10-2 and TRBJ2-2; 9 bases agree with TRBD1. The CDR3 spans 20 residues. Germline-derived CDR1 and CDR2 are WSHSY and SAAADI. The V gene end was trimmed by 0 bases and the J gene end by 6 bases; junction bases not matched to a gene: 17.

V gene TRBV4-1 combines with J gene TRBJ2-1; D possibly corresponds to TRBD2 (6 bases). CDR1 MGHRA and CDR2 YSYEKL come from the germline V gene. The CDR3 runs 13 residues. V lost 3 bases and J 10 bases, leaving 13 bases between the germline ends. The chain's CDR3 is CASSHGGKGEQFF. The CDR3 DNA is TGCGCCAGCAGCCATGGGGGGAAGGGAGAGCAGTTCTTC.

Notes on this clone: At the DNA level, this CDR3 is encoded by other sequences in the same sample as well. The chain combines TRBV20-1 with TRBJ2-7, with a tentative D call TRBD2 (6 bases). V was trimmed by 3 bases and J by 3 bases, leaving 6 bases between them. This CDR3 contains 11 residues. Germline CDR1 reads DFQATT; CDR2 reads SNEGSKA (reference sequence). The CDR3 spells CSASGSYEQYF. The CDR3, as DNA: TGCAGTGCTAGCGGGAGCTACGAGCAGTACTTC.

The rearrangement uses TRBV7-9 and TRBJ2-7; 11 bases map to TRBD1. The germline V gene encodes CDR1 SEHNR and CDR2 FQNEAQ (reference sequence). Germline trimming cut 5 bases from V and 6 bases from J; bases unmatched to any gene: 9. CDR3 length equals 15 residues. CDR3 nucleotide sequence: TGTGCCAGCAGCCCGGACAGGGGGCATATCGCCGAGCAGTACTTC. Amino acid sequence: CASSPDRGHIAEQYF.

The chain employs TRBV28 and TRBJ1-5; D not certain. V lost 5 bases and J lost 9, with 14 bases in between. The germline V gene has CDR1 MDHEN and CDR2 SYDVKM. CDR3 length: 13 amino acids. The CDR3 loop reads CASSKDPVWPQHF. The CDR3 DNA is TGTGCCAGCAGTAAGGACCCCGTTTGGCCCCAGCATTTT.

The chain links TRBV18 to TRBJ1-1, with D perhaps matching TRBD1 (5 bases). This CDR3 is 13 amino acids long. Germline CDR1 reads KGHSH; CDR2 reads LQKENI. V gave up 9 bases and J gave up 1 base, with 12 bases separating them. CDR3 nucleotides: TGTGCCAGTTCGTCCGGGACGAACACTGAAGCTTTCTTT. Encoded protein: CASSSGTNTEAFF.

The chain has TRBV27 and TRBJ2-1; D not resolved. V gave up 7 bases and J gave up 1 base, with 11 bases separating them. Looked up from germline, CDR1 is MNHEY and CDR2 is SMNVEV (reference sequence). The CDR3 runs to 14 residues. CDR3 residues: CASTSTPSYNEQFF. DNA of the CDR3: TGTGCCAGCACTTCGACCCCTTCCTACAATGAGCAGTTCTTC.

The chain couples TRBV18 to TRBJ1-4; no clear D gene. This CDR3 is built from 16 residues. Trimming stripped 3 bases from V and 5 bases from J, with 16 bases between. Germline CDR1 reads KGHSH; CDR2 reads LQKENI. This chain's CDR3 is CASSPKGTARNEKLFF. CDR3 in DNA: TGTGCCAGCTCACCTAAAGGCACAGCTCGGAATGAAAAACTGTTTTTT.

The V gene is TRBV10-3, the J gene TRBJ2-5; D possibly corresponds to TRBD1 (5 bases). Germline CDR1 ENHRY, CDR2 SYGVKD. The CDR3 sequence is 17 residues long. V was cut by 8 bases and J by 2 bases, with 24 bases left in between. As DNA, the CDR3 is TGTGCCATCGCCCAAGGGTCGAAGGGGCCGAATCAAGAGACCCAGTACTTC. Amino acids: CAIAQGSKGPNQETQYF.

This clone was found once. The chain carries TRBV5-1 and TRBJ2-3; no definite D call. V lost 3 bases, J lost 1 base, and 12 bases lay in between. Per germline, CDR1 SGHRS and CDR2 YFSETQ. This CDR3 has 15 residues. The DNA for the CDR3 is TGCGCCAGCAGCTCCTACGTTCCTGGCACAGATACGCAGTATTTT. Translation: CASSSYVPGTDTQYF. Looking up the rest from reference TRBV5-1 and TRBJ2-3 gives the full variable domain: KAGVTQTPRYLIKTRGQQVTLSCSPISGHRSVSWYQQTPGQGLQFLFEYFSETQRNKGNFPGRFSGRQFSNSRSEMNVSTLELGDSALYLCASSSYVPGTDTQYFGPGTRLTVL.

This clone appeared a single time. The V call is TRBV19, the J call TRBJ1-1; the D is unclear. The CDR3 has 16 amino acids. V lost 7 bases to trimming and J lost 3 bases, with 21 bases between them. From germline, CDR1 is LNHDA and CDR2 SQIVND (reference sequence). The CDR3 sequence: CASTPFGRVTDTEAFF. CDR3 DNA sequence: TGTGCCAGTACCCCTTTTGGAAGAGTAACGGACACTGAAGCTTTCTTT.

The J gene is TRBJ1-6, the V gene TRBV3-1 (or the pseudogene TRBV3-2); D remains ambiguous. CDR3 length equals 13 residues. The germline gives CDR1 LGHDT, CDR2 YNNKEL (reference sequence). V gave up 0 bases and J gave up 9 bases, with 6 bases separating them. DNA of the CDR3: TGTGCCAGCAGCCAAGACCCCGGTTCACCCCTCCACTTT. Translation: CASSQDPGSPLHF.